The subject of this entry is one TCR beta chain. Its antigen remains unidentified. No much larger clone is present one base from it, and per-base qualities are unavailable. A single peripheral blood draw of 90 to 150 mL on average was collected from each donor into heparinised tubes. A BD FACSAria II and a panel including CD45RO, CCR7, CD25, CD127, CD95 and CD27 were used to sort naive, central memory, regulatory and stem cell-like memory CD4+ T cells. All sorted populations exceeded 95% purity. PBMCs were separated immediately by Lymphoprep density gradient centrifugation and were stained directly, without being cultured. Samples were stained and sorted in pairs, with one healthy donor and one patient per experiment, so that batch effects were minimized. The entire amount of isolated RNA was reverse transcribed using the High Capacity cDNA Reverse Transcription Kit, so the sequenced TCRB transcripts were expressed ones. Deep immunoSEQ sequencing was performed on naive, central memory and regulatory T cell samples, with an average of around 3.5 million total reads per sample. Sorted cells were lysed in RLT buffer and RNA was extracted with DNase-treated RNeasy Micro or Mini kits, depending on cell number. Each cell subset was processed on its own to prevent cross-contamination, while patient and healthy donor samples were processed together. TCRB sequences were amplified from cDNA with the immunoSEQ multiplex PCR, producing 87-bp fragments spanning the CDR3 region. Sequencing of the amplicons was performed on the Illumina HiSeq platform. In the source study's methods: PCR bias was corrected computationally using synthetic template baselines, and reads within Hamming distance 2 were collapsed, with unmergeable singletons discarded. Reads were aligned to IMGT to assign V, D and J genes, CDR3 length, and insertions or deletions at six rearrangement sites. Clonotype counts were normalized to sorted cell number within each subset before computing true diversity and Gini coefficients with the tcR R package. The overlap coefficient, calculated on TCRB nucleotide sequences, was used to measure repertoire sharing. This is the immuneACCESS table as TCRdb keeps it, with only in-frame sequences that have V and J called. A part of the clones is gone; compared with another copy, unresolved V genes explain less than half, and the rest is unexplained. V and J calls and clone size are given by that table; D and trimming were obtained from the DNA. This sample comprises about 320,000 clones, approximately 14% of them detected only once. Of the sample, 6.7% falls within the top ten clones.

V lost 1 base and J lost 5 bases; the stretch between them is 14 bases long. The germline V gene sets CDR1 to SGHDN and CDR2 to FVKESK. The CDR3 covers 15 residues, taking in both the cysteine and the phenylalanine. Only CDR3 DNA remains: 45 bases, in frame from the first base. These data belong to a study of beta chain features in type 1 diabetes (dated by TCRdb to 2017 to 2018). Broadly, across the study: Mean age, gender distribution, total cell number and subset yield were not different between patients and healthy donors. A total of some 110 million sorted cells were examined across all samples, and the number of cells per subset was strongly correlated with RNA yield. In the study, recently diagnosed type 1 diabetes patients and matched healthy donors were compared on the TCRB repertoires of their sorted circulating CD4+ T cell subsets. Naive and central memory subsets were obtained from all 28 donors, but regulatory and stem cell-like memory subsets were isolated from only 8 patients and roughly eight healthy donors. What the work shows at the level of the full study, not this receptor alone: Sequencing cDNA rather than genomic DNA could over-represent highly expressing activated cells, although activation and CD3 levels did not differ between groups. In all four CD4+ subsets, TCRB CDR3 length was moderately but significantly shorter in type 1 diabetes patients. Because small numbers of individuals were included in the HLA sub-analyses, any influence of HLA type on TCRB rearrangement was left unresolved. Naive, central memory and regulatory TCRB repertoires appeared to be more alike among patients than among healthy donors. Patients with type 1 diabetes made fewer insertions and deleted more nucleotides at VDJ recombination sites, implying thymic rearrangement abnormalities. Shorter templates might be favored by PCR, yet because patient and control samples were amplified and corrected together, any such skew would affect both groups equally.

Input material: central memory CD4+ T cells from blood. The rearrangement joined TRBV14 to TRBJ2-5, with the D segment identity uncertain. The receptor was derived from a man younger than 45 in good health. The CDR3 reads as follows: CASSQGTIEVETQYF. The base sequence is TGTGCCAGCAGCCAAGGCACTATTGAGGTGGAGACCCAGTACTTC.